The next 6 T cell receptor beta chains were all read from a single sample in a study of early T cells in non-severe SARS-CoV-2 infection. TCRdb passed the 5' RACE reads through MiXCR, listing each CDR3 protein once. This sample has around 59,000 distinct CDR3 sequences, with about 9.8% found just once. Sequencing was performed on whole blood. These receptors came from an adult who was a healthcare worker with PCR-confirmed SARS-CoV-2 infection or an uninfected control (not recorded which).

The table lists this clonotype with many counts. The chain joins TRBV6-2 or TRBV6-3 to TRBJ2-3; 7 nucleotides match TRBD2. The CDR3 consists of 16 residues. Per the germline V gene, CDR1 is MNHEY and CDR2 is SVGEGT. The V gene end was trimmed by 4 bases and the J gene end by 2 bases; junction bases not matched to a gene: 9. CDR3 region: CASSSDEAGFTDTQYF. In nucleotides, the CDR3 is TGTGCCAGCAGTTCAGATGAAGCGGGATTCACAGATACGCAGTATTTT.

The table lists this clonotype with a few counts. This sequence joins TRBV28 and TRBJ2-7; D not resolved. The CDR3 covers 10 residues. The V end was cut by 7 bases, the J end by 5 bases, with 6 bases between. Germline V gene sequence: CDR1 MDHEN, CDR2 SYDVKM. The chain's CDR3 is CASIGNEQYF. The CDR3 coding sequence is TGTGCCAGCATCGGAAACGAGCAGTACTTC.

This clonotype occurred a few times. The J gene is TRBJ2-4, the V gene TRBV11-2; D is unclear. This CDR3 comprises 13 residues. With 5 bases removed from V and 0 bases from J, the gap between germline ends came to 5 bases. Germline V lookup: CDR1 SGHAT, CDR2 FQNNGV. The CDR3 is CASSGVAKNIQYF. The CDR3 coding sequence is TGTGCCAGCAGCGGGGTAGCCAAAAACATTCAGTACTTC.

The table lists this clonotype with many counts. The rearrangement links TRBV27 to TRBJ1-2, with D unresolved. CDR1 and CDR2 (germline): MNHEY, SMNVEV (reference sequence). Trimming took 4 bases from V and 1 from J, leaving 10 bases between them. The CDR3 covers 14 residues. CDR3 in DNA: TGTGCCAGCAGTTCAAATCAGGATAACTATGGCTACACCTTC. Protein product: CASSSNQDNYGYTF.

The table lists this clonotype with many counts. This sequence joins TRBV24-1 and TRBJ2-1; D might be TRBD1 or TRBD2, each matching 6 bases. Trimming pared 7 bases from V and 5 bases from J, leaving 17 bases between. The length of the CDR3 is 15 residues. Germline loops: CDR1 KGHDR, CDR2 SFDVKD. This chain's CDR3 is CATSLGQGRNNEQFF. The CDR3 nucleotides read TGTGCCACCAGCCTGGGGCAGGGGAGGAACAATGAGCAGTTCTTC.

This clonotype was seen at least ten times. In DNA form, the CDR3 reads TGTGCCAGCAGCCAAGACCCCCGGACATATGGCTACACCTTC. Translating it yields CASSQDPRTYGYTF. The J gene is TRBJ1-2, the V gene TRBV14; weak D call: TRBD1 (5 bases). The V end lost 0 bases, the J end lost 5 bases, and 10 bases lay between the germline ends. There are 14 residues in the CDR3. Per germline, CDR1 SGHDN and CDR2 FVKESK.